One and the same sample provided the 26 T cell receptor beta chains below, sequenced in a study of cytomegalovirus exposure and HLA in healthy donors. Some clones are missing from TCRdb's copy, which holds only in-frame ones; the method was immunoSEQ multiplex PCR. The data show approximately 230,000 clones, with roughly 84% seen just once and approximately 12% held by the top ten. Sequencing was done on a sample of PBMCs. These TCRs come from a man aged 18 to 29 in good health and CMV-seropositive.

The J gene is TRBJ1-1, the V gene TRBV5-6; no clear D gene. Germline CDR1 SGHDT, CDR2 YYEEEE. V dropped 4 bases and J dropped 2 bases, with 9 bases sitting between them. The CDR3 totals 13 residues. CDR3 sequence: CASSRQLNTEAFF. The DNA of the CDR3 is TGTGCCAGCAGCAGGCAGCTAAACACTGAAGCTTTCTTT.

The chain couples TRBV6-5 to TRBJ1-5; the match to TRBD1 covers 7 bases. After removal of 4 bases from V and 7 bases from J, the junction contained 13 bases not matched to a gene. From germline, CDR1 is MNHEY and CDR2 SVGAGI. The CDR3 length is 16 residues. DNA of the CDR3: TGTGCCAGCAGTTCCCGGGAGGGGGCTTTGAGACAGCCCCAGCATTTT. Translated, it gives CASSSREGALRQPQHF.

A few counts support this clone. This chain links TRBV7-2 with TRBJ2-7; TRBD2 aligns across 7 bases. The CDR3 runs to 14 residues. Germline CDR1 SGHTA, CDR2 FQGNSA. The ends lost 2 bases at V and 5 bases at J; junction bases unmatched: 6. The CDR3 region is CASSLRSGNHEQYF. The CDR3 bases are TGTGCCAGCAGCTTACGCAGCGGGAACCACGAGCAGTACTTC.

This clone appeared a single time. The chain joins TRBV4-2 to TRBJ2-7; D is perhaps TRBD1 or TRBD2 (5 bases each). This CDR3 spans 13 amino acids. V lost 8 bases, J lost 0 bases, and 11 bases lay in between. In germline, CDR1 is LGHNA, CDR2 YNFKEQ. The CDR3 region has the DNA TGTGCCAGCGCCCGGGACGGCTCCTACGAGCAGTACTTC. As protein: CASARDGSYEQYF.

The chain links TRBV25-1 to TRBJ2-1; TRBD1 agrees at 10 bases. Germline CDR1 and CDR2: MGHDK and SYGVNS. V trimming: 4 bases; J trimming: 7 bases; junction bases outside the gene matches: 7. The CDR3 has 15 residues. CDR3 sequence reads: CASSGGRTGGNEQFF. The CDR3 DNA is TGTGCCAGCAGTGGGGGCCGGACAGGGGGTAATGAGCAGTTCTTC.

The chain couples TRBV5-1 to TRBJ2-7; 10 bases map to TRBD1. J lost 4 bases, V lost 4 bases, and 8 bases had no gene match. Germline assignment: CDR1 SGHRS and CDR2 YFSETQ. The CDR3 length is 15 residues. CDR3 bases: TGCGCCAGCAGCATAGACAGGGGGCCTTGGTACGAGCAGTACTTC. The encoded protein is CASSIDRGPWYEQYF.

The J gene is TRBJ2-2, the V gene TRBV4-1, with TRBD1 matching over 9 bases. Germline V gene lookup returns CDR1 MGHRA and CDR2 YSYEKL. The junction had 4 bases not matched to a gene; V was cut back by 5 bases and J by 3 bases. The CDR3 covers 15 residues. CDR3: CASSTRTGDTGELFF. The CDR3, as DNA: TGCGCCAGCAGCACCCGGACAGGGGACACCGGGGAGCTGTTTTTT.

Only a few counts were recorded for this clone. The chain links TRBV18 to TRBJ1-1, with 9 bases aligning to TRBD1. The CDR3 spans 14 residues. Germline V gene data show CDR1 as KGHSH and CDR2 as LQKENI. The ends lost 8 bases at V and 1 base at J; junction bases unmatched: 5. This CDR3 is CASLTGGSNTEAFF. In nucleotides, the CDR3 is TGTGCCAGCCTAACAGGGGGCTCGAACACTGAAGCTTTCTTT.

The chain recombines TRBV7-6 with TRBJ2-1, with D maybe TRBD2 (6 bases). CDR1 is SGHVS, CDR2 FNYEAQ, per germline. Trimming stripped 4 bases from V and 5 bases from J, with 15 bases between. This CDR3 has 15 residues. CDR3 region: CASSSLSGTDNEQFF. In nucleotides, the CDR3 is TGTGCCAGCAGCTCACTCTCCGGGACTGACAATGAGCAGTTCTTC.

This clone was seen more than once but under ten times. The rearrangement uses TRBV12-2 and TRBJ2-7; the D call of TRBD2 is as the table states it, not checked on the DNA. TRBV12-2 constitutes a pseudogene. The CDR3 contains 15 residues. The CDR3 reads CASRLRSGATYEQYF. In DNA form, the CDR3 reads TGTGCAAGTCGCTTAAGGAGCGGGGCGACCTACGAGCAGTACTTC.

The chain carries TRBV4-1 and TRBJ1-2; 8 positions match TRBD1. CDR1 is MGHRA and CDR2 is YSYEKL in the germline V gene. The V segment lost 3 bases and the J segment 4 bases; nucleotides outside the gene matches: 7. The CDR3 contains 15 residues. CDR3 sequence reads: CASSQGTGGIYGYTF. The CDR3, as DNA: TGCGCCAGCAGCCAGGGGACAGGAGGGATCTATGGCTACACCTTC.

This rearrangement joins TRBV5-1 to TRBJ2-6; D gene ambiguous. The CDR3 runs 15 residues. Germline CDR1 is SGHRS and CDR2 is YFSETQ. V shed 3 bases and J shed 0 bases, with 7 bases lying between them. The CDR3 DNA sequence: TGCGCCAGCAGCTCGGCCCACTCTGGGGCCAACGTCCTGACTTTC. Translated, it gives CASSSAHSGANVLTF.

J is TRBJ2-5 and V is TRBV2, with D possibly being TRBD1 or TRBD2 (5 bases each). V was shortened by 4 bases and J by 5 bases, with 11 bases between the two germline ends. The germline CDR1 and CDR2 sequences are SNHLY and FYNNEI. The CDR3 extends over 13 amino acids. Written as DNA, the CDR3 is TGTGCCAGCAGTGTAGGGTGGGGGGAGACCCAGTACTTC. Protein product: CASSVGWGETQYF.

The chain has TRBV20-1 and TRBJ2-5; D possibly corresponds to TRBD1 (5 bases). The CDR3 is 11 amino acids. Germline-derived CDR1 and CDR2 are DFQATT and SNEGSKA (reference sequence). The germline V and J ends were trimmed by 7 bases and 5 bases, with 11 bases remaining between them. CDR3 nucleotide sequence: TGCAGTGTGGGCAAGGGGGAGACCCAGTACTTC. It encodes CSVGKGETQYF.

This rearrangement joins TRBV4-1 to TRBJ1-5; 8 bases agree with TRBD1. Germline trimming cut 3 bases from V and 4 bases from J; bases unmatched to any gene: 5. The CDR3 sequence is 15 residues long. Germline CDR1 is MGHRA and CDR2 is YSYEKL. CDR3 sequence: CASSQNGQGNQPQHF. The CDR3 nucleotides read TGCGCCAGCAGCCAGAACGGACAGGGAAATCAGCCCCAGCATTTT.

This clone has only one observation. At one boundary the junction diverges from the germline segment, which might be a read error. The rearrangement uses TRBV10-3 and TRBJ2-7; D uncertain. CDR3 size: 11 residues. CDR1 is ENHRY and CDR2 is SYGVKD in the germline V gene. The CDR3, as DNA: TGTGCCATTAGTGAGGTCTCCGAGCAGTACTTC. Translated, it gives CAISEVSEQYF.

V is TRBV6-1 and J is TRBJ2-3; 8 nucleotides match TRBD2. The CDR3 extends over 15 amino acids. Germline assignment: CDR1 MNHNS and CDR2 SASEGT. V was pared by 5 bases and J by 4 bases, with 8 bases of the junction left unmatched. The CDR3 sequence is CASSSRAGAPDTQYF. CDR3 in DNA: TGTGCCAGCAGTTCGAGAGCGGGAGCCCCAGATACGCAGTATTTT.

This clone came up once. The same CDR3 arises from other DNA sequences in this sample as well. The chain links TRBV5-1 to TRBJ2-1; TRBD1 matches 11 bases. Germline CDR1 SGHRS, CDR2 YFSETQ. The CDR3 length is 15 residues. V gave up 2 bases and J gave up 4 bases; unmatched junction bases: 2. The chain's CDR3 is CASSLGQGAYNEQFF. The CDR3 DNA reads TGCGCCAGCAGCTTAGGACAGGGGGCTTACAATGAGCAGTTCTTC.

This clone was observed a handful of times. This chain connects TRBV7-3 to TRBJ2-3, with 8 bases that match TRBD2. From germline, CDR1 is SGHTA and CDR2 FQGTGA. There are 15 residues in the CDR3. With 1 base clipped from V and 3 bases from J, the junction kept 3 bases outside the gene matches. CDR3 bases: TGTGCCAGCAGCTTAATCGGCGGGAGGACAGATACGCAGTATTTT. This encodes CASSLIGGRTDTQYF.

The rearrangement uses TRBV27 and TRBJ2-2; the D gene is possibly TRBD1 (5 bases). This CDR3 region has 15 residues. Trimming cost V 5 bases and J 4 bases, with 14 bases left between them. Germline CDR1 MNHEY, CDR2 SMNVEV (reference sequence). CDR3 sequence: CASSARRVTTGELFF. CDR3 bases: TGTGCCAGCAGTGCACGCAGGGTTACCACCGGGGAGCTGTTTTTT.

The chain recombines TRBV4-1 with TRBJ1-5, with 9 nucleotides matching TRBD1. After removal of 3 bases from V and 0 bases from J, the junction contained 9 bases not matched to a gene. Germline V gene lookup returns CDR1 MGHRA and CDR2 YSYEKL. The CDR3 length is 18 residues. CDR3 residues: CASSHQGTGTYSNQPQHF. The CDR3 coding sequence is TGCGCCAGCAGCCACCAAGGGACAGGGACGTATAGCAATCAGCCCCAGCATTTT.

J is TRBJ1-2 and V is TRBV27; D gene unclear. Trimming left V 2 bases short and J 3 bases short, with 10 bases between. There are 14 residues in the CDR3. In germline, CDR1 is MNHEY, CDR2 SMNVEV (reference sequence). CDR3 sequence: CASSLAGKYYGYTF. CDR3 bases: TGTGCCAGCAGTTTAGCCGGGAAATACTATGGCTACACCTTC.

As concerns this clone: One end of the junction does not line up with germline, which may come from a read error. V is TRBV12-5 and J is TRBJ2-7; TRBD1 might be the D (6 bases). The germline CDR1 and CDR2 sequences are LGHNT and FRNRAP. The CDR3 covers 12 residues. The CDR3 bases are TGTGCTAGTGGTCCGAACAGGGTTAGTCTGCGGTTC. Encoded protein: CASGPNRVSLRF.

The chain combines TRBV5-4 with TRBJ2-1, with TRBD2 matching 7 bases. This CDR3 is built from 14 residues. Germline V gene lookup returns CDR1 SGHNT and CDR2 YYREEE (reference sequence). V dropped 4 bases and J dropped 5; count of bases not matched to a gene: 6. CDR3 sequence (DNA): TGTGCCAGCAGCCCATGGACTAGGAACAATGAGCAGTTCTTC. This gives the protein CASSPWTRNNEQFF. Combining the CDR3 with reference TRBV5-4 and TRBJ2-1 gives the whole variable domain ETGVTQSPTHLIKTRGQQVTLRCSSQSGHNTVSWYQQALGQGPQFIFQYYREEENGRGNFPPRFSGLQFPNYSSELNVNALELDDSALYLCASSPWTRNNEQFFGPGTRLTVL.

The rearrangement joins TRBV7-2 to TRBJ2-5, with D perhaps matching TRBD1 or TRBD2 (5 bases each). This CDR3 is built from 14 residues. Trimming took off 3 bases at V and 2 bases at J, with 10 bases between the two ends. Germline CDR1 reads SGHTA; CDR2 reads FQGNSA. In nucleotides, the CDR3 is TGTGCCAGCAGCTTTCCCGGGGCTCAAGAGACCCAGTACTTC. Residues: CASSFPGAQETQYF.

The chain links TRBV7-2 to TRBJ1-2, with a possible D match to TRBD1 (5 bases). CDR3 length equals 14 residues. Germline lookup yields CDR1 SGHTA and CDR2 FQGNSA. V lost 5 bases to trimming and J lost 8 bases, with 18 bases between them. In DNA form, the CDR3 reads TGTGCCAGCAGCAAGGGGATACCACCCAGAGGCTACACCTTC. This translates into CASSKGIPPRGYTF.